This T cell receptor (beta chain) was profiled in a study of brain metastases from non-small cell lung cancer. V was pared by 1 base and J by 10 bases, with 7 bases of the junction left unmatched. The CDR3 runs to 15 residues. Looked up from germline, CDR1 is MGHRA and CDR2 is YSYEKL. This clone was seen only a few times. The repertoire was sequenced with immunoSEQ multiplex PCR; TCRdb's copy has only in-frame clones and lacks some. The sample carries 2,200 or so clones, roughly 80% recorded once. The rearrangement uses TRBV4-1 and TRBJ1-6; 7 bases align to TRBD1. The origin of this receptor is a donor at least 40 years old with non-small cell lung cancer. Sequencing was performed on tissue from a brain metastasis. CDR3 protein: CASSQVPGGRSPLHF. The CDR3 DNA is TGCGCCAGCAGCCAAGTTCCAGGGGGAAGGTCACCCCTCCACTTT.